This TCR beta chain emerged from a study of blood T cell repertoires in COVID-19. Study as a whole: Acute and convalescent COVID-19 samples came from the United States, Italy and Spain.

Recruitment covered 20 to 25 US areas and drew participants whose ages spanned roughly 18 to 100 years. During the 2 weeks before they entered the study, exposed participants had met someone with a PCR-confirmed or clinician-diagnosed COVID-19 case. Germline-derived CDR1 and CDR2 are LGHNA and YNFKEQ. This CDR3 has 16 residues. V shed 3 bases and J shed 1 base, with 12 bases lying between them. The repertoire was sequenced with immunoSEQ multiplex PCR; TCRdb's copy has only in-frame clones and lacks some. The table lists a few hundred thousand clones, under 90% of them singletons. The source material was PBMCs or T cells enriched from blood (not recorded which). The J gene is TRBJ1-4, the V gene TRBV4-2; perhaps TRBD1 as D (5 bases). The origin of this receptor is a woman in her forties or fifties who had been exposed to COVID-19. DNA of the CDR3: TGTGCCAGCAGCCAGGCGCAGGGTCTAACTAATGAAAAACTGTTTTTT. Amino acid sequence: CASSQAQGLTNEKLFF.